This passage covers 23 T cell receptor beta chains from one sample sequenced in a study of CXCR3-negative and CXCR3-positive naive CD8 T cells. Study observations and caveats: In CXCR3-positive naive cells, the TRB CDR3s were more hydrophobic than in CXCR3-negative naive cells.

These TCRs' antigens remain unknown. 5' RACE with UMI labels generated the TRB cDNA libraries. TCRdb reprocessed the 5' RACE reads and stores each CDR3 protein as one record, lacking DNA. In total, the table holds 110,000 or so distinct CDR3 sequences. Sample: naive CXCR3+ CD8+ T cells from blood. Subset reported: CD45RO-CCR7+CD27+CD95- naive CD8+ T cells expressing CXCR3 (TNR3+). The receptors were sampled from a human donor in good health. Some clones in this sample may be carry-over from other donors' samples.

The CDR3 spells CASINREIEAFF. The chain couples TRBV12-3 or TRBV12-4 to TRBJ1-1. The CDR3 spans 12 residues.

The gene calls are TRBV19 and TRBJ2-1. CDR3 length: 16 residues. CDR1 is LNHDA, CDR2 SQIVND, per germline (reference sequence). CDR3 residues: CASSISSGITYNEQFF.

The rearrangement uses TRBV28 and TRBJ2-7; absent DNA, TCRdb's TRBD1 call cannot be checked. CDR1 is MDHEN, CDR2 SYDVKM, per germline. This CDR3 is built from 14 residues. The CDR3 protein is CASTPDRGIYEQYF.

This chain uses TRBV11-2 with TRBJ2-5; TCRdb outputs TRBD2, but without DNA this stays unchecked. Germline CDR1 SGHAT, CDR2 FQNNGV. This CDR3 comprises 16 residues. The CDR3: CASTPEGTWYQETQYF.

V and J are TRBV5-1 and TRBJ1-1; TCRdb calls TRBD1, which cannot be checked without DNA. The CDR3 length is 14 residues. Germline values: CDR1 SGHRS, CDR2 YFSETQ. The CDR3 loop reads CASSLALDRTEAFF.

The V and J genes are TRBV5-1 and TRBJ2-1; TCRdb indicates TRBD1, and absent DNA this call remains unverified. CDR1 and CDR2 (germline): SGHRS, YFSETQ. CDR3 size: 15 residues. The CDR3 protein is CASRLWTGEYNEPFF.

The gene calls are TRBV29-1 and TRBJ2-3; TCRdb's D gene call, TRBD2, goes unchecked for lack of DNA. This CDR3 comprises 15 residues. Germline-derived CDR1 and CDR2 are SQVTM and ANQGSEA. The CDR3 loop reads CSVLLAGVGEGTQYF.

The chain links TRBV5-6 to TRBJ2-7; TCRdb gives TRBD1 as the D gene, but with no DNA this cannot be confirmed. CDR1 and CDR2 (germline): SGHDT, YYEEEE. The CDR3 sequence is 15 residues long. CDR3 residues: CASSLTGQGTYEQYF. Complete variable domain (other parts from reference TRBV5-6 and TRBJ2-7): DAGVTQSPTHLIKTRGQQVTLRCSPKSGHDTVSWYQQALGQGPQFIFQYYEEEERQRGNFPDRFSGHQFPNYSSELNVNALLLGDSALYLCASSLTGQGTYEQYFGPGTRLTVT.

CDR3 protein: CASSSTRGSGSYEQYF. This chain uses TRBV7-9 with TRBJ2-7; checking the TCRdb D call of TRBD1 is not possible without DNA. The CDR3 sequence is 16 residues long. Looked up from germline, CDR1 is SEHNR and CDR2 is FQNEAQ (reference sequence).

This chain links TRBV6-1 with TRBJ1-2; without DNA, the TCRdb call of TRBD1 cannot be checked. The CDR3 spans 16 residues. The V gene's germline CDR1 is MNHNS and CDR2 SASEGT. CDR3 amino acids: CASRMTGAVANYGYTF.

CDR3 amino acids: CASRPGAEQETQYF. The chain employs TRBV12-3 or TRBV12-4 and TRBJ2-5; the TRBD1 assignment by TCRdb is unverifiable without DNA. CDR3 length: 14 amino acids.

The chain carries TRBV12-3 or TRBV12-4 and TRBJ2-3. The CDR3 is 13 amino acids. The CDR3 is CASSLELHDTQYF.

The chain uses TRBV5-6 and TRBJ2-7; as DNA is missing, the TRBD1 call by TCRdb cannot be tested. Germline loops: CDR1 SGHDT, CDR2 YYEEEE. The CDR3 runs to 13 residues. The CDR3 sequence: CASNGQGNYEQYF. Filled out from reference TRBV5-6 and TRBJ2-7, the complete variable domain reads DAGVTQSPTHLIKTRGQQVTLRCSPKSGHDTVSWYQQALGQGPQFIFQYYEEEERQRGNFPDRFSGHQFPNYSSELNVNALLLGDSALYLCASNGQGNYEQYFGPGTRLTVT.

This sequence joins TRBV29-1 and TRBJ2-3; TCRdb's assignment of TRBD2 cannot be checked, as there is no DNA. The CDR3 is 14 amino acids. Germline-derived CDR1 and CDR2 are SQVTM and ANQGSEA. The CDR3 spells CSVTGTSGTDTQYF.

The chain joins TRBV15 to TRBJ2-7; as DNA is missing, the TRBD1 call by TCRdb cannot be tested. The germline V gene encodes CDR1 LNHNV and CDR2 YYDKDF (reference sequence). The CDR3 has 14 amino acids. The CDR3 sequence: CATSRERLRGEQYF.

The CDR3 sequence is CASARTSGTQETQYF. The chain couples TRBV6-5 to TRBJ2-5; TCRdb outputs TRBD2, but without DNA this stays unchecked. This CDR3 is built from 15 residues. Germline values: CDR1 MNHEY, CDR2 SVGAGI.

This chain uses TRBV12-3 or TRBV12-4 with TRBJ2-5; the TCRdb call, TRBD2, lacks DNA for checking. The CDR3 contains 16 residues. The CDR3 sequence is CASSLGLAGVQETQYF.

The CDR3 reads CASSLVPAGSTDTQYF. V is TRBV7-2 and J is TRBJ2-3; TCRdb names TRBD2, which stays unverified in the absence of DNA. This CDR3 contains 16 residues. From germline, CDR1 is SGHTA and CDR2 FQGNSA.

This sequence joins TRBV7-9 and TRBJ2-6; there is no DNA to check the TCRdb D call of TRBD1. The CDR3 is 20 amino acids. The germline V gene has CDR1 SEHNR and CDR2 FQNEAQ (reference sequence). CDR3: CASASLMGIQDNSGANVLTF.

CDR3 protein: CASSLWANTEAFF. The chain joins TRBV27 to TRBJ1-1. There are 13 residues in the CDR3. Germline CDR1 MNHEY, CDR2 SMNVEV (reference sequence).

J is TRBJ2-1 and V is TRBV29-1; the D gene TCRdb calls, TRBD1, cannot be checked with no DNA. The CDR3 has 13 amino acids. Germline CDR1 is SQVTM and CDR2 is ANQGSEA. CDR3 protein: CGVWGQGANEQFF.

The chain employs TRBV28 and TRBJ2-5; the D call of TRBD2 rests on TCRdb alone, since no DNA is present to check it. Germline values: CDR1 MDHEN, CDR2 SYDVKM. The CDR3 loop spans 18 amino acids. The CDR3 sequence: CASSFWGGTSGLEETQYF.

The J gene is TRBJ1-2, the V gene TRBV12-3 or TRBV12-4; no DNA is available, so the TRBD1 call from TCRdb remains unchecked. There are 13 residues in the CDR3. Here the CDR3 reads CASNSQGASGYTF.